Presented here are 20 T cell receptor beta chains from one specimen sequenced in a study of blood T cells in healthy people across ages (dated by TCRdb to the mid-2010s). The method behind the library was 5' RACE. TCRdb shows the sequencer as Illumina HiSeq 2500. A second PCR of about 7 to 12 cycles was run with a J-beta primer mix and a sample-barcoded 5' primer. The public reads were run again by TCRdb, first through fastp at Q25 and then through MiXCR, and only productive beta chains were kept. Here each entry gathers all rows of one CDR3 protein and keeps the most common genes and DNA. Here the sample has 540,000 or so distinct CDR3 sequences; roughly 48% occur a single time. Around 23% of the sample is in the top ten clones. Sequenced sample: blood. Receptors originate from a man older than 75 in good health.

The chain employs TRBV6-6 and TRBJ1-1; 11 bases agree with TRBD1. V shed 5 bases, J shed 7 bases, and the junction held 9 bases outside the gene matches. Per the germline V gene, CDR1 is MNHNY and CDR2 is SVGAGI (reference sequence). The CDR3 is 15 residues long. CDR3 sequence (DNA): TGTGCCAGCAGTCACGGGACAGGGGGTTCAGGTGAAGCTTTCTTT. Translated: CASSHGTGGSGEAFF.

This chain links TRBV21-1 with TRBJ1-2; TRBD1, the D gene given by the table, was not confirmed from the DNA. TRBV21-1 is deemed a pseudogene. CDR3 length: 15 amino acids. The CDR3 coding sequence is TGTGCCAGCAGCAAAGTTCCCGGACGGGTCTATGGCTACACCTTC. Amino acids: CASSKVPGRVYGYTF.

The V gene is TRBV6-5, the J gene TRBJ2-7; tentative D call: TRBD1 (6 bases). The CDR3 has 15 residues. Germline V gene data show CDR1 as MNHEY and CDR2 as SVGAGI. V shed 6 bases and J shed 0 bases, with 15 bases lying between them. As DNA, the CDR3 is TGTGCCAGCAGAAGAGACAGGATGAGCTCCTACGAGCAGTACTTC. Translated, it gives CASRRDRMSSYEQYF.

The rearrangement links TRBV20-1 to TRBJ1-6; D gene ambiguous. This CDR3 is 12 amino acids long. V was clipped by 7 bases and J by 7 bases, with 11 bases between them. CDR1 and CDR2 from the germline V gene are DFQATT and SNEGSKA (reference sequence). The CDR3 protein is CSVQYGNSPLHF. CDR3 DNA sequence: TGCAGTGTCCAGTACGGGAATTCACCCCTCCACTTT.

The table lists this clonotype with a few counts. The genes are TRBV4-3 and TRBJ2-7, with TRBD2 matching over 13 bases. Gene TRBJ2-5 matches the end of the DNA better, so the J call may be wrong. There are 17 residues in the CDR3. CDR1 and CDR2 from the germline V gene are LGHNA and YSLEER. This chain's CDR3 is CASSLGLAGVIGETQYF. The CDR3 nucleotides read TGCGCCAGCAGCCTAGGACTAGCGGGAGTGATTGGAGAGACCCAGTACTTC.

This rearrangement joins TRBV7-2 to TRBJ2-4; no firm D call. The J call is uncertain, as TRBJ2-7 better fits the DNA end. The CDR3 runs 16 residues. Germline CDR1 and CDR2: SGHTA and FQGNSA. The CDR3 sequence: CASSLVADLAAYEQYF. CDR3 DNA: TGTGCCAGCAGCTTAGTGGCGGATCTTGCCGCCTACGAGCAGTACTTC.

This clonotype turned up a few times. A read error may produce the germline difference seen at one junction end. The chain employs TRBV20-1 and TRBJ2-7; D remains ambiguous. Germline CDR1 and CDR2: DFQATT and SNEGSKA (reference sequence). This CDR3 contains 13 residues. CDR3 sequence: CSARGFLSYEQYF. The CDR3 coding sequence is TGCAGTGCCAGAGGTTTCTTAAGCTACGAGCAGTACTTC.

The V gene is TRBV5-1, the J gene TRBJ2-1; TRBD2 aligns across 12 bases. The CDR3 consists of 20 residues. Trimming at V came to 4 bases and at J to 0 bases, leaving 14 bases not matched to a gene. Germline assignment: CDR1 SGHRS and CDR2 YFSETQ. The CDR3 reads CASSTQASGRAEPSYNEQFF. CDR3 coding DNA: TGCGCCAGCAGCACCCAGGCTAGCGGGAGGGCCGAGCCCTCCTACAATGAGCAGTTCTTC.

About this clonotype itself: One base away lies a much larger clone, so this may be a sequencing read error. CDR3 coding DNA: TGTGCCAGCAGTTGGTCCCCCTACGAGCAGTACTTC. Its protein product is CASSWSPYEQYF. The chain has TRBV6-2 or TRBV6-3 and TRBJ2-7, with no clear D. Germline V gene lookup returns CDR1 MNHEY and CDR2 SVGEGT. This CDR3 has 12 residues. The V end was cut by 4 bases, the J end by 2 bases, with 6 bases between.

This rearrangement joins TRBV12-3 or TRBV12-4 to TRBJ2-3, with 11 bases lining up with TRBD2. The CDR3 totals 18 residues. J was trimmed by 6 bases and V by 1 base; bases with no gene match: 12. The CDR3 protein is CASSLGGTSGPKGDTQYF. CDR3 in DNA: TGTGCCAGCAGTTTAGGTGGGACTAGCGGTCCTAAAGGGGATACGCAGTATTTT.

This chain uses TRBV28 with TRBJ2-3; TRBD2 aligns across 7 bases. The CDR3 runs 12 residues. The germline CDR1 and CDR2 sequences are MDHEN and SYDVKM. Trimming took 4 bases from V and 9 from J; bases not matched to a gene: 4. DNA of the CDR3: TGTGCCAGCAGTTCGTCGGGGGGAACGCAGTATTTT. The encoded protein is CASSSSGGTQYF.

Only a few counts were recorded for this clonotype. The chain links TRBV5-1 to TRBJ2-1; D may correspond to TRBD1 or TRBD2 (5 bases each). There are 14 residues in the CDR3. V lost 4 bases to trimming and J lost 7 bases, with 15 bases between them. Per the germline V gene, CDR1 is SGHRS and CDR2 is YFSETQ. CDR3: CASSIGTRVNEQFF. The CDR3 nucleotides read TGCGCCAGCAGCATCGGGACCAGGGTTAATGAGCAGTTCTTC.

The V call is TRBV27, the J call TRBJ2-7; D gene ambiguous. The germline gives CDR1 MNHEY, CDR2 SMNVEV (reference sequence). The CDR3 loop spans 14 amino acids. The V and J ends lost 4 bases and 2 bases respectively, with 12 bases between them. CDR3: CASSSTTTTYEQYF. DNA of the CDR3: TGTGCCAGCAGTTCCACAACTACCACCTACGAGCAGTACTTC.

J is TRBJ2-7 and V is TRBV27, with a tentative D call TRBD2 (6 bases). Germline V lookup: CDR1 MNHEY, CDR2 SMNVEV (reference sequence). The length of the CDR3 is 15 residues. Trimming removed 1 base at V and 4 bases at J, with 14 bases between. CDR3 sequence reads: CASSLFALASYEQYF. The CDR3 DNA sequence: TGTGCCAGCAGTTTATTCGCACTAGCCTCATACGAGCAGTACTTC.

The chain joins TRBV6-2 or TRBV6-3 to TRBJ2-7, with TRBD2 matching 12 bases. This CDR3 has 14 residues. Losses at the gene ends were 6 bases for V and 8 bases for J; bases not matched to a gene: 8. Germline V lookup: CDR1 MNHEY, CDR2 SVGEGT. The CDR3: CASRMTSGGGKQYF. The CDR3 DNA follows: TGTGCCAGCAGAATGACTAGCGGGGGCGGCAAGCAGTACTTC.

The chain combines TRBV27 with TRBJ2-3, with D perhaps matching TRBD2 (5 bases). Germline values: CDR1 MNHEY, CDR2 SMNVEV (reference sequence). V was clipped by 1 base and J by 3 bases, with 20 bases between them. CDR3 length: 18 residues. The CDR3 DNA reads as TGTGCCAGCAGTTTATTTAGTTCATGGGAGAAAGGAACAGATACGCAGTATTTT. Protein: CASSLFSSWEKGTDTQYF.

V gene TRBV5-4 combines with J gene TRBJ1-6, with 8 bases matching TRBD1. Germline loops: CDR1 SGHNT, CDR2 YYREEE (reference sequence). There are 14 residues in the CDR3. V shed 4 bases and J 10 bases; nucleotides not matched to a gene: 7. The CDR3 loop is CASSGTGPRSPLHF. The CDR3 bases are TGTGCCAGCAGCGGGACAGGTCCGAGATCACCCCTCCACTTT.

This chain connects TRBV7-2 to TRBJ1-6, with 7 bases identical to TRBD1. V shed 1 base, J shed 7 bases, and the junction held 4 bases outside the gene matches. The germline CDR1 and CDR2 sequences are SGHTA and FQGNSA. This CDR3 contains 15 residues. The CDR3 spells CASSLEGQINSPLHF. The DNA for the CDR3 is TGTGCCAGCAGCTTAGAGGGACAGATAAATTCACCCCTCCACTTT. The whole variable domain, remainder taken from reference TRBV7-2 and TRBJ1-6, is GAGVSQSPSNKVTEKGKDVELRCDPISGHTALYWYRQSLGQGLEFLIYFQGNSAPDKSGLPSDRFSAERTGGSVSTLTIQRTQQEDSAVYLCASSLEGQINSPLHFGNGTRLTVT.

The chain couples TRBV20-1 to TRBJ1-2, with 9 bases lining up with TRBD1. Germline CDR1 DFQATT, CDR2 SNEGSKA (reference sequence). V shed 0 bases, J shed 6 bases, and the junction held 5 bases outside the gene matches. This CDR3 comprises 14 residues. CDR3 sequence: CSARELDRGDGYTF. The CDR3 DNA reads TGCAGTGCTAGAGAGCTAGACAGGGGGGATGGCTACACCTTC.

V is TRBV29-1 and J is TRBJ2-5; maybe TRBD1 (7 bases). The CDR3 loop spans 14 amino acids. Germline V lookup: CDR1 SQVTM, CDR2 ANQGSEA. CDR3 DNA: TGCGGCACGACAGGGACTCCCTGGGTAGAGACCCAGTACTTC. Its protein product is CGTTGTPWVETQYF.